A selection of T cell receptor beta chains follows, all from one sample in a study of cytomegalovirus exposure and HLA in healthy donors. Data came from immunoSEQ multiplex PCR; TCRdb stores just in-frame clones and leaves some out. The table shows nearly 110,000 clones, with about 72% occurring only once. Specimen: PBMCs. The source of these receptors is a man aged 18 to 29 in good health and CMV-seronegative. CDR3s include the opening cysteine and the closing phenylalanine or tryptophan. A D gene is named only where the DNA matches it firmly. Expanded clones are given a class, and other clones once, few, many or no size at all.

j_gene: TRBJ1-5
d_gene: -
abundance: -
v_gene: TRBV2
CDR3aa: CASSVPPNQGQGGNQPQHF
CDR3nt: TGTGCCAGCAGTGTCCCTCCAAACCAGGGGCAGGGTGGCAATCAGCCCCAGCATTTT

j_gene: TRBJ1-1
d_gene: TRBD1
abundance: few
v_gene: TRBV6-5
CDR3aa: CASSLDRGRTEAFF
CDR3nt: TGTGCCAGCAGTTTGGACAGGGGACGGACTGAAGCTTTCTTT

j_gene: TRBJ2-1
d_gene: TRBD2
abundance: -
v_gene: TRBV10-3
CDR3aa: CAIMAGGQYNEQFF
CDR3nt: TGTGCCATCATGGCGGGGGGGCAATACAATGAGCAGTTCTTC

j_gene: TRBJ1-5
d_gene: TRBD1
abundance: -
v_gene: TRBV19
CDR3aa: CASSIAGGGNQPQHF
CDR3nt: TGTGCCAGTAGTATAGCAGGGGGCGGCAATCAGCCCCAGCATTTT

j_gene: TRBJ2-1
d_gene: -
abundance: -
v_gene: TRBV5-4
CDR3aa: CASSGTSGEQFF
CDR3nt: TGTGCCAGCAGCGGAACCTCGGGTGAGCAGTTCTTC

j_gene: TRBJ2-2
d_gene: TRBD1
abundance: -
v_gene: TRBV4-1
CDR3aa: CASRDLGQLANTGELFF
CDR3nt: TGCGCCAGCAGGGACCTGGGACAGCTAGCGAACACCGGGGAGCTGTTTTTT

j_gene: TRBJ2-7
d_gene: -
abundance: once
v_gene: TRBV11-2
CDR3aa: CASSFLGIHEQYF
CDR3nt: TGTGCCAGCAGCTTTCTGGGCATACACGAGCAGTACTTC

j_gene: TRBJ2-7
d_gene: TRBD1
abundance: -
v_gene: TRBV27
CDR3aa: CASRTRGRGAYEQYF
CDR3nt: TGTGCCAGCAGAACGAGGGGGCGCGGTGCCTACGAGCAGTACTTC

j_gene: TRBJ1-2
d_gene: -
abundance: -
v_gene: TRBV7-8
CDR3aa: CASSPIMRTNYGYPF
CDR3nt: TGTGCCAGCAGCCCCATCATGAGGACTAACTATGGCTACCCCTTC

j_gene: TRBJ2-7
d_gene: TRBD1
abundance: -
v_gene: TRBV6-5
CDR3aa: CASSGGQGEQYF
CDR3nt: TGTGCCAGCAGTGGGGGACAGGGCGAGCAGTACTTC

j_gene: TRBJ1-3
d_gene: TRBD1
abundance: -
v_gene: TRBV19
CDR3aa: CASSITGTGQGNTIYF
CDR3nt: TGTGCCAGTAGTATTACTGGGACAGGGCAAGGAAACACCATATATTTT

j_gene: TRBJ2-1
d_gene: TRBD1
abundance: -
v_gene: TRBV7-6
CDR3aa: CASSRQGLSEQFF
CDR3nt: TGTGCCAGCAGCCGACAGGGTTTGAGTGAGCAGTTCTTC

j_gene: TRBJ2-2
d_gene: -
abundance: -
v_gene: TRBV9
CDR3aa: CASSVGLETGELFF
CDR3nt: TGTGCCAGCAGCGTGGGGCTTGAAACCGGGGAGCTGTTTTTT

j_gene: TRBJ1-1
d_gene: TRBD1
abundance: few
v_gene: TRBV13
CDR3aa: CASSPTTGAVSNTEAFF
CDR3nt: TGTGCCAGCAGCCCAACGACAGGGGCCGTTTCGAACACTGAAGCTTTCTTT

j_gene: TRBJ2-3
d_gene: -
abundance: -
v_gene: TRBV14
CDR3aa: CASSQGTAWDTQYF
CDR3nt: TGTGCCAGCAGCCAAGGAACAGCTTGGGATACGCAGTATTTT

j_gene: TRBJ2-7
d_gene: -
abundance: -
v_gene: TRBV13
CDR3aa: CASSWRTETYEQYF
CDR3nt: TGTGCCAGCAGCTGGAGGACCGAAACCTACGAGCAGTACTTC

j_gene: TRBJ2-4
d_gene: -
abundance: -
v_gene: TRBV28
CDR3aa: CASSQTGIQVRNIQYF
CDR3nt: TGTGCCAGCAGCCAAACAGGGATACAGGTTCGAAACATTCAGTACTTC

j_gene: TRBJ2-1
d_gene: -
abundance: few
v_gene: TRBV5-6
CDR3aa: CASSSREGREQFF
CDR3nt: TGTGCCAGCAGCTCCCGAGAGGGTCGGGAGCAGTTCTTC

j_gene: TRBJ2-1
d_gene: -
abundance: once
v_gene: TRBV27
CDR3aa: CASSLLASHYGHEQFF
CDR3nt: TGTGCCAGCAGTTTATTAGCTAGCCATTATGGGCATGAGCAGTTCTTC

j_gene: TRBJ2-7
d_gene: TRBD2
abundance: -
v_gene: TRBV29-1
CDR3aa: CSAAGGGAMGEQYF
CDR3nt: TGCAGCGCTGCGGGAGGGGGGGCCATGGGCGAGCAGTACTTC